What follows are 26 T cell receptor beta chains derived from one specimen sequenced in a study of early T cells in non-severe SARS-CoV-2 infection. In TCRdb, the 5' RACE reads were re-called with MiXCR into one record per CDR3 protein. The sample has around 27,000 distinct CDR3 sequences; around 5.3% are singletons. The sample consisted of whole blood. The source is an adult who was a healthcare worker with PCR-confirmed SARS-CoV-2 infection or an uninfected control (not recorded which).

This clonotype was recorded a few times. The chain links TRBV11-2 to TRBJ1-1, with unresolved D. The V gene lost 7 bases and the J gene lost 0 bases, with 9 bases spanning the gap. The CDR3 sequence is 13 residues long. Per the germline V gene, CDR1 is SGHAT and CDR2 is FQNNGV. The CDR3 sequence is CASTQHLNTEAFF. CDR3 bases: TGTGCCAGCACCCAACACCTGAACACTGAAGCTTTCTTT.

This clonotype was counted a few times. J is TRBJ2-1 and V is TRBV24-1, with TRBD2 identical over 9 bases. Germline CDR1 is KGHDR and CDR2 is SFDVKD. Trimming cost V 8 bases and J 9 bases; bases outside gene matches: 7. This CDR3 contains 13 residues. The DNA of the CDR3 is TGTGCCACCACCTTTAGCGGGAGTAGTGAGCAGTTCTTC. Protein product: CATTFSGSSEQFF.

This clonotype has a count of ten or more. This rearrangement joins TRBV20-1 to TRBJ2-3, with D tentatively TRBD2 (5 bases). This CDR3 is 14 amino acids long. V lost 6 bases and J 0 bases, leaving 13 bases between the germline ends. Germline CDR1 is DFQATT and CDR2 is SNEGSKA (reference sequence). CDR3 loop: CSASAWTSTDTQYF. In nucleotides, the CDR3 is TGCAGTGCAAGCGCCTGGACTAGCACAGATACGCAGTATTTT.

This clonotype was seen ten or more times. The chain employs TRBV6-5 and TRBJ2-7, with 14 nucleotides matching TRBD2. Germline V gene sequence: CDR1 MNHEY, CDR2 SVGAGI. The CDR3 has 18 amino acids. J gave up 2 bases and V 4 bases, and 10 bases lay outside the gene matches. Here the CDR3 reads CASSWGLAGAENTYEQYF. The CDR3 coding sequence is TGTGCCAGCAGTTGGGGACTAGCGGGGGCCGAGAATACCTACGAGCAGTACTTC.

This clonotype came up many times. This chain links TRBV12-3 or TRBV12-4 with TRBJ2-1, with 13 bases fitting TRBD2. With 6 bases clipped from V and 7 bases from J, the junction kept 15 bases outside the gene matches. The CDR3 extends over 18 amino acids. CDR3 protein: CASSPGLAGALNRNEQFF. The CDR3 DNA reads as TGTGCCAGCAGCCCTGGACTAGCGGGAGCCCTAAACAGGAATGAGCAGTTCTTC.

This clonotype was seen only a few times. The chain carries TRBV30 and TRBJ1-1; D remains ambiguous. Germline V gene sequence: CDR1 GTSNPN, CDR2 SVGIG (reference sequence). V lost 8 bases, J lost 1 base, and 11 bases lay in between. The CDR3 runs 12 residues. Here the CDR3 reads CARSDGNTEAFF. The CDR3 DNA reads as TGTGCCCGTAGTGACGGGAACACTGAAGCTTTCTTT.

The sample holds a few counts of this clonotype. The genes are TRBV6-1 and TRBJ1-2; perhaps TRBD1 as D (5 bases). From germline, CDR1 is MNHNS and CDR2 SASEGT. The CDR3 covers 13 residues. The V end was cut by 4 bases, the J end by 6 bases, with 12 bases between. CDR3 coding DNA: TGTGCCAGCAGTGGACAGAAATACCATGGCTACACCTTC. Its translation is CASSGQKYHGYTF.

In this sample, this clonotype turned up many times. V is TRBV6-1 and J is TRBJ1-5; D uncertain. Germline loops: CDR1 MNHNS, CDR2 SASEGT. Trimming pared 0 bases from V and 4 bases from J, leaving 13 bases between. The CDR3 contains 16 residues. The CDR3: CASSEAVGPMNQPQHF. The DNA of the CDR3 is TGTGCCAGCAGTGAAGCCGTAGGACCGATGAATCAGCCCCAGCATTTT.

This rearrangement joins TRBV12-3 or TRBV12-4 to TRBJ2-5; TRBD1 matches at 8 bases. J lost 2 bases, V lost 5 bases, and 13 bases had no gene match. The CDR3 spans 17 residues. The CDR3 DNA follows: TGTGCCAGCAGTAAAGGACAGGGATCAGCTCTTCAAGAGACCCAGTACTTC. As protein: CASSKGQGSALQETQYF.

This clonotype was counted ten times or more. The V gene is TRBV20-1, the J gene TRBJ1-2; D is undetermined. Germline assignment: CDR1 DFQATT and CDR2 SNEGSKA (reference sequence). CDR3 length: 8 residues. V lost 3 bases and J lost 7, with 0 bases in between. CDR3 nucleotides: TGCAGTGCTAGTGGCTACACCTTC. Protein product: CSASGYTF.

V gene TRBV5-1 combines with J gene TRBJ2-5, with D possibly TRBD2 on 6 matching bases. Germline V gene sequence: CDR1 SGHRS, CDR2 YFSETQ. The V end was cut by 6 bases, the J end by 4 bases, with 19 bases between. CDR3 length equals 15 residues. The CDR3 protein is CASKIGSEEGETQYF. The CDR3 nucleotides are TGCGCCAGCAAAATAGGTAGCGAGGAGGGAGAGACCCAGTACTTC.

This clonotype was seen ten or more times. V is TRBV12-3 or TRBV12-4 and J is TRBJ1-5; TRBD1 matches 7 bases. This CDR3 comprises 15 residues. With 6 bases clipped from V and 0 bases from J, the junction kept 5 bases outside the gene matches. The CDR3 sequence is CASSRTGLSNQPQHF. The DNA of the CDR3 is TGTGCCAGCAGCCGGACAGGCCTTAGCAATCAGCCCCAGCATTTT.

This clonotype showed up many times. This rearrangement joins TRBV20-1 to TRBJ1-5; 9 bases are shared with TRBD1. V lost 4 bases to trimming and J lost 0 bases; unmatched junction nucleotides: 13. CDR1 and CDR2 from the germline V gene are DFQATT and SNEGSKA (reference sequence). CDR3 length: 18 amino acids. This chain's CDR3 is CSATVPGTGTFSNQPQHF. CDR3 nucleotides: TGCAGTGCTACAGTTCCCGGGACAGGGACCTTTAGCAATCAGCCCCAGCATTTT.

This clonotype has ten or more counts. The rearrangement joins TRBV6-5 to TRBJ1-3; unclear D gene. This CDR3 has 18 amino acids. The V and J ends lost 2 bases and 0 bases respectively, with 17 bases between them. Germline V gene sequence: CDR1 MNHEY, CDR2 SVGAGI. CDR3 protein: CASSYRRVSRSSGNTIYF. CDR3 sequence (DNA): TGTGCCAGCAGTTACCGGAGGGTTAGTCGAAGCTCTGGAAACACCATATATTTT.

This clonotype was seen a few times. The genes are TRBV20-1 and TRBJ2-1; 7 nucleotides line up with TRBD2. V gave up 3 bases and J gave up 9 bases; unmatched junction bases: 11. The V gene's germline CDR1 is DFQATT and CDR2 SNEGSKA (reference sequence). CDR3 length: 14 amino acids. CDR3 in DNA: TGCAGTGCTAGTCCCGGACTAGTCGACGGTGAGCAGTTCTTC. This sequence encodes CSASPGLVDGEQFF.

This clonotype was found many times. The chain carries TRBV7-6 and TRBJ2-1; perhaps TRBD1 as D (5 bases). Germline V CDR1 and CDR2: SGHVS, FNYEAQ. With 8 bases removed from V and 5 bases from J, the gap between germline ends came to 22 bases. This CDR3 comprises 16 residues. The CDR3 is CASRGLGATENNEQFF. The CDR3 nucleotides read TGTGCCAGCCGCGGTTTAGGCGCGACAGAAAACAATGAGCAGTTCTTC.

This clonotype has ten or more counts. CDR3 DNA sequence: TGCGCCAGCAGCCCGGGCAGAAATTCACCCCTCCACTTT. Protein: CASSPGRNSPLHF. J is TRBJ1-6 and V is TRBV4-1; D gene ambiguous. This CDR3 has 13 amino acids. Looked up from germline, CDR1 is MGHRA and CDR2 is YSYEKL. V dropped 4 bases and J dropped 7 bases, with 8 bases sitting between them.

This clonotype was recorded a few times. The J gene is TRBJ2-7, the V gene TRBV11-2; TRBD2 matches at 11 bases. Germline CDR1 is SGHAT and CDR2 is FQNNGV. The CDR3 is 16 amino acids. The trim removed 3 bases at V and 3 bases at J, leaving 7 bases unmatched. This CDR3 reads CASSLSPGLAVYEQYF. The CDR3, as DNA: TGTGCCAGCAGCTTGTCTCCGGGACTAGCGGTCTACGAGCAGTACTTC.

The rearrangement joins TRBV19 to TRBJ2-5; D is tentatively TRBD1 or TRBD2 (5 bases each). From germline, CDR1 is LNHDA and CDR2 SQIVND (reference sequence). The CDR3 loop spans 15 amino acids. Trimming left V 5 bases short and J 5 bases short, with 18 bases between. CDR3 DNA sequence: TGTGCCAGTAGTTCCGGGACGAGGGCCGGGGAGACCCAGTACTTC. Its translation: CASSSGTRAGETQYF.

This clonotype was seen many times. The chain is built from TRBV15 and TRBJ1-5; 7 bases align to TRBD1. The CDR3 runs to 15 residues. V shed 3 bases and J 2 bases; nucleotides not matched to a gene: 4. CDR1 and CDR2 from the germline V gene are LNHNV and YYDKDF (reference sequence). The CDR3 reads CATSRGTARNQPQHF. CDR3 coding DNA: TGTGCCACCAGCAGGGGGACAGCCCGCAATCAGCCCCAGCATTTT.

This clonotype occurred many times. V and J are TRBV20-1 and TRBJ2-3; D possibly uses TRBD1 or TRBD2 (6 bases each). Germline assignment: CDR1 DFQATT and CDR2 SNEGSKA (reference sequence). CDR3 length: 14 amino acids. The V end was cut by 6 bases, the J end by 2 bases, with 15 bases between. The CDR3 protein is CSAGLGGNTDTQYF. The DNA of the CDR3 is TGCAGTGCGGGCCTAGGGGGGAACACAGATACGCAGTATTTT.

Many counts were recorded for this clonotype. V is TRBV6-6 and J is TRBJ2-3; a weak D match, TRBD2 (7 bases). Trimming cost V 6 bases and J 4 bases, with 23 bases left between them. Per germline, CDR1 MNHNY and CDR2 SVGAGI (reference sequence). The CDR3 consists of 17 residues. This chain's CDR3 is CASSLSGRGPVADTQYF. DNA for the CDR3: TGTGCCAGCAGCTTATCCGGGCGGGGGCCCGTCGCAGATACGCAGTATTTT.

This clonotype showed up many times. The rearrangement joins TRBV24-1 to TRBJ2-7; 10 bases align to TRBD1. The CDR3 spans 16 residues. The V gene end was trimmed by 3 bases and the J gene end by 5 bases; junction bases not matched to a gene: 9. The germline gives CDR1 KGHDR, CDR2 SFDVKD. This CDR3 is CATSDRPGQGSHEQYF. The CDR3 nucleotides read TGTGCCACCAGTGATCGTCCGGGACAGGGGTCCCACGAGCAGTACTTC.

This clonotype was detected only a few times. The chain carries TRBV11-2 and TRBJ2-5; TRBD2 aligns across 10 bases. This CDR3 has 15 residues. Germline assignment: CDR1 SGHAT and CDR2 FQNNGV. J gave up 5 bases and V 3 bases, and 6 bases lay outside the gene matches. The CDR3, as DNA: TGTGCCAGCAGCTTTAGTAGCGGGGGGCGGGAGACCCAGTACTTC. Protein sequence: CASSFSSGGRETQYF.

This clonotype was observed many times. V is TRBV20-1 and J is TRBJ1-2; TRBD1 matches 10 bases. The V segment lost 4 bases and the J segment 2 bases; nucleotides outside the gene matches: 7. The CDR3 extends over 15 amino acids. CDR1 is DFQATT and CDR2 is SNEGSKA in the germline V gene (reference sequence). CDR3 region: CSATPGQGPNYGYTF. The CDR3 DNA sequence: TGCAGTGCTACTCCGGGACAGGGGCCCAACTATGGCTACACCTTC.

This clonotype occurred many times. CDR3: CASSVVDARAASPLHF. The CDR3 nucleotides are TGTGCCAGCAGCGTTGTGGATGCGAGGGCGGCTTCACCCCTCCACTTT. The rearrangement links TRBV5-8 to TRBJ1-6; D is undetermined. The CDR3 contains 16 residues. Trimming stripped 4 bases from V and 9 bases from J, with 20 bases between. Looked up from germline, CDR1 is SGHTS and CDR2 is YDEGEE.